The 19 T cell receptor beta chains given below trace back to one sample, sequenced in a study of blood T cell repertoires in COVID-19. Assay used: immunoSEQ multiplex PCR; TCRdb lists only in-frame clones, some missing. The sample lists some 360,000 clones, 88% occurring once. The sequenced sample was PBMCs or T cells enriched from blood (not recorded which). These receptors originate from a young woman who had been exposed to COVID-19.

The chain joins TRBV7-3 to TRBJ1-1; 8 nucleotides line up with TRBD1. Looked up from germline, CDR1 is SGHTA and CDR2 is FQGTGA. Trimming took 1 base from V and 4 from J; bases not matched to a gene: 8. This CDR3 comprises 16 residues. The CDR3 DNA reads as TGTGCCAGCAGCTTAAAATCGCAGGGGGCGCCCACTGAAGCTTTCTTT. This codes for CASSLKSQGAPTEAFF.

The rearrangement joins TRBV5-8 to TRBJ1-3; D gene ambiguous. The CDR3 has 14 residues. The germline V gene encodes CDR1 SGHTS and CDR2 YDEGEE. Trimming took off 2 bases at V and 4 bases at J, with 10 bases between the two ends. CDR3 nucleotide sequence: TGTGCCAGCAGCTTCTGGGCGCCGGGAAACACCATATATTTT. Encoded protein: CASSFWAPGNTIYF.

The rearrangement uses TRBV20-1 and TRBJ1-2; D not resolved. The ends were cut back, 6 bases at V and 6 bases at J, with 8 bases in the middle. Looked up from germline, CDR1 is DFQATT and CDR2 is SNEGSKA (reference sequence). This CDR3 comprises 10 residues. In DNA form, the CDR3 reads TGCAGTGCCAGGTCGCATGGCTACACCTTC. Translating gives CSARSHGYTF.

This clone was seen only once. The gene calls are TRBV18 and TRBJ2-1, with 12 bases identical to TRBD2. Germline V gene lookup returns CDR1 KGHSH and CDR2 LQKENI. Unmatched junction bases numbered 5, after V lost 2 bases and J lost 9 bases. This CDR3 contains 15 residues. The CDR3 reads CASSPGLAGGFEQFF. CDR3 DNA sequence: TGTGCCAGCTCACCAGGGCTAGCGGGAGGGTTTGAGCAGTTCTTC.

This chain connects TRBV9 to TRBJ2-3; TRBD2 aligns across 9 bases. Trimming cost V 8 bases and J 2 bases; bases outside gene matches: 6. From germline, CDR1 is SGDLS and CDR2 YYNGEE. The CDR3 is 14 residues long. This CDR3 reads CASSRLAVTDTQYF. CDR3 DNA sequence: TGTGCCAGTTCTCGACTAGCGGTCACAGATACGCAGTATTTT.

The sample holds one count of this clone. This chain connects TRBV28 to TRBJ1-6; D ambiguous. V lost 10 bases, J lost 0 bases, and 10 bases lay in between. CDR1 and CDR2 from the germline V gene are MDHEN and SYDVKM. The length of the CDR3 is 14 residues. CDR3 in amino acids: CATQESSYNSPLHF. DNA of the CDR3: TGTGCCACCCAGGAAAGCTCCTATAATTCACCCCTCCACTTT. Full variable domain (rest looked up from reference TRBV28 and TRBJ1-6): DVKVTQSSRYLVKRTGEKVFLECVQDMDHENMFWYRQDPGLGLRLIYFSYDVKMKEKGDIPEGYSVSREKKERFSLILESASTNQTSMYLCATQESSYNSPLHFGNGTRLTVT.

A few counts support this clone. The V gene is TRBV29-1, the J gene TRBJ2-7; possibly TRBD2 for D (6 bases). This CDR3 is 13 amino acids long. Germline assignment: CDR1 SQVTM and CDR2 ANQGSEA. Trimming removed 7 bases at V and 2 bases at J, with 15 bases between. CDR3 sequence: CSARSGGTYEQYF. The CDR3, as DNA: TGCAGCGCCCGTTCCGGGGGAACCTACGAGCAGTACTTC.

The chain couples TRBV27 to TRBJ1-4; 7 bases map to TRBD1. Germline CDR1 is MNHEY and CDR2 is SMNVEV (reference sequence). J gave up 3 bases and V 2 bases, and 6 bases lay outside the gene matches. This CDR3 is built from 16 residues. For the CDR3, the DNA is TGTGCCAGCAGTTTAGCTCCGGGACAGCCTAATGAAAAACTGTTTTTT. Protein sequence: CASSLAPGQPNEKLFF.

This sequence joins TRBV6-5 and TRBJ2-7; D is perhaps TRBD2 (7 bases). The germline V and J ends were trimmed by 7 bases and 5 bases, with 18 bases remaining between them. The CDR3 totals 14 residues. CDR1 is MNHEY, CDR2 SVGAGI, per germline. CDR3 coding DNA: TGTGCCAGCATCCAAGGGGGGGCGGTCCACGAGCAGTACTTC. This translates into CASIQGGAVHEQYF.

The chain joins TRBV2 to TRBJ1-5, with a weak D call TRBD1 (6 bases). Trimming removed 6 bases from V and 7 bases from J, with 13 bases in between. This CDR3 is 13 amino acids long. CDR1 SNHLY and CDR2 FYNNEI come from the germline V gene. This CDR3 is CASRREGDQPQHF. The CDR3 DNA reads as TGTGCCAGCAGGCGAGAGGGGGACCAGCCCCAGCATTTT.

The rearrangement links TRBV7-3 to TRBJ2-5; TRBD1 agrees at 12 bases. V was clipped by 4 bases and J by 5 bases; unmatched bases: 5. Germline lookup yields CDR1 SGHTA and CDR2 FQGTGA. The CDR3 is 15 residues long. This CDR3 is CASSSGQGADETQYF. CDR3 DNA sequence: TGTGCCAGCAGCTCGGGACAGGGGGCAGATGAGACCCAGTACTTC.

The rearrangement joins TRBV2 to TRBJ1-1, with a possible D match to TRBD1 (5 bases). The CDR3 consists of 16 residues. The V end was cut by 4 bases, the J end by 7 bases, with 22 bases between. The germline V gene encodes CDR1 SNHLY and CDR2 FYNNEI. The CDR3: CASSVEGAVEGLEAFF. The CDR3 DNA reads as TGTGCCAGCAGTGTCGAAGGGGCGGTAGAAGGCCTTGAAGCTTTCTTT.

This clone appeared a single time. The chain carries TRBV9 and TRBJ2-1, with TRBD1 matching over 7 bases. CDR1 and CDR2 from the germline V gene are SGDLS and YYNGEE. The CDR3 sequence is 14 residues long. Trimming took 0 bases from V and 3 from J; bases not matched to a gene: 0. Here the CDR3 DNA reads TGTGCCAGCAGCGTAGGACAGGGCTACAATGAGCAGTTCTTC. Translation gives CASSVGQGYNEQFF.

CDR3: CASSIGGRAPDTQYF. The CDR3 DNA reads TGTGCCAGTAGTATTGGCGGGAGGGCCCCAGATACGCAGTATTTT. The rearrangement joins TRBV19 to TRBJ2-3; 9 positions match TRBD2. CDR3 length: 15 amino acids. Germline loops: CDR1 LNHDA, CDR2 SQIVND (reference sequence). V was clipped by 3 bases and J by 4 bases; unmatched bases: 5. The full variable domain, in which reference TRBV19 and TRBJ2-3 provide the parts outside the CDR3, is DGGITQSPKYLFRKEGQNVTLSCEQNLNHDAMYWYRQDPGQGLRLIYYSQIVNDFQKGDIAEGYSVSREKKESFPLTVTSAQKNPTAFYLCASSIGGRAPDTQYFGPGTRLTVL.

The gene calls are TRBV7-9 and TRBJ2-1; TRBD1 matches at 7 bases. CDR3 length equals 15 residues. The ends lost 3 bases at V and 2 bases at J; junction bases unmatched: 4. Germline values: CDR1 SEHNR, CDR2 FQNEAQ (reference sequence). The CDR3 DNA reads as TGTGCCAGCAGCTTCTCCGGGACAGCCTACAATGAGCAGTTCTTC. Protein product: CASSFSGTAYNEQFF.

The V call is TRBV19, the J call TRBJ1-2; 7 nucleotides align to TRBD1. J was trimmed by 4 bases and V by 5 bases; bases with no gene match: 7. This CDR3 contains 14 residues. CDR1 and CDR2 (germline): LNHDA, SQIVND (reference sequence). The CDR3: CASSLQTGTYGYTF. In DNA, the CDR3 is TGTGCCAGTAGTCTCCAGACAGGGACCTATGGCTACACCTTC.

The rearrangement links TRBV28 to TRBJ1-2; the D gene is possibly TRBD1 (6 bases). The CDR3 is 15 amino acids. Germline assignment: CDR1 MDHEN and CDR2 SYDVKM. V dropped 3 bases and J dropped 0 bases, with 11 bases sitting between them. The CDR3 region is CASSFEGVPNYGYTF. The CDR3 nucleotides read TGTGCCAGCAGTTTTGAGGGGGTACCTAACTATGGCTACACCTTC.

The chain is built from TRBV27 and TRBJ1-5; TRBD1 agrees at 10 bases. Per the germline V gene, CDR1 is MNHEY and CDR2 is SMNVEV (reference sequence). Losses at the gene ends were 11 bases for V and 3 bases for J; bases not matched to a gene: 13. The CDR3 has 16 residues. As DNA, the CDR3 is TGTGCCTCCGGGAAGTGGGGGACAGGGGTCAATCAGCCCCAGCATTTT. It codes for CASGKWGTGVNQPQHF.

V is TRBV12-5 and J is TRBJ2-7; no reliable D call. This CDR3 has 11 residues. Per germline, CDR1 LGHNT and CDR2 FRNRAP. V lost 3 bases and J lost 2, with 2 bases in between. The chain's CDR3 is CASGFTYEQYF. CDR3 in DNA: TGTGCTAGTGGTTTTACCTACGAGCAGTACTTC.